The T cell receptor beta chain described here comes from a study of shared clonotypes between healthy human individuals. Whole-study context: Donors had three CD4 naive, three CD4 memory, two CD8 naive and one CD8 memory plate apiece.

Evenly divided among several immunoSEQ plates was the genomic DNA of each subset. Data came from immunoSEQ multiplex PCR; TCRdb stores just in-frame clones and leaves some out. The sample lists more than 2 million clones, roughly 94% occurring once. V lost 5 bases to trimming and J lost 5 bases; unmatched junction nucleotides: 3. Germline loops: CDR1 SGHTA, CDR2 FQGNSA. This CDR3 comprises 14 residues. Investigators divided CD4+ cells into CD45RA+ naive and CD45RA-negative memory subsets. Study-level results: Naive subsets usually exceeded memory subsets in estimated richness.

Concerning this clone itself: Its antigen is unknown.

What was sequenced was naive CD4+ T cells sorted from blood. Subset in this sample: CD45RA+ positively selected. The sequence came from a man in his late teens or twenties in good health. This chain connects TRBV7-2 to TRBJ1-5; 10 nucleotides match TRBD1. The CDR3 bases are TGTGCCAGCAGCACAGGGACAGGGGATCAGCCCCAGCATTTT. Translation gives CASSTGTGDQPQHF.